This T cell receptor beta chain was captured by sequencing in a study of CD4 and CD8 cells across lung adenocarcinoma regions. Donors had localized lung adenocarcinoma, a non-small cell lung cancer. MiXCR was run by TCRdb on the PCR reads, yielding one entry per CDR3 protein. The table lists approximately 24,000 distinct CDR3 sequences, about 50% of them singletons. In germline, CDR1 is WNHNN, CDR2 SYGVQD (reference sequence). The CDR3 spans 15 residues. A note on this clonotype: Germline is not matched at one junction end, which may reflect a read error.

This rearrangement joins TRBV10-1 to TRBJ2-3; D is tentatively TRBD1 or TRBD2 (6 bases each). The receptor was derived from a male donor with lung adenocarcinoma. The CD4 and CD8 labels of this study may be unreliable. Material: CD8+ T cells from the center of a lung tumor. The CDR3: CASGVGGRGADTQYF. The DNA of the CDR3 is TGCGCCAGCGGGGTCGGGGGCCGGGGAGCAGATACGCAGTACTTT.